Below, 2 T cell receptor beta chains from the same sample are listed, as sequenced in a study of blood T cells in healthy people across ages. PCR was performed a second time for about 7 to 11 cycles using a sample-barcoded 5' primer and a J-beta primer mix. TCRdb re-derived calls from the 5' RACE reads in MiXCR, one entry per CDR3 protein. The table includes some 750,000 distinct CDR3 sequences, over 20% detected once. Sequenced sample: blood. The receptors stem from a man aged 70-80 years in good health.

This clonotype was seen only a few times. This chain connects TRBV5-1 to TRBJ2-2, with a weak D call TRBD1 (6 bases). The germline gives CDR1 SGHRS, CDR2 YFSETQ. Trimming removed 0 bases at V and 2 bases at J, with 11 bases between. This CDR3 has 16 amino acids. In nucleotides, the CDR3 is TGCGCCAGCAGCTTGGCACCAGGGGCCAACACCGGGGAGCTGTTTTTT. Translating gives CASSLAPGANTGELFF.

This clonotype was picked up a small number of times. The chain combines TRBV5-1 with TRBJ1-4, with 7 bases matching TRBD1. Unmatched junction bases numbered 3, after V lost 5 bases and J lost 5 bases. The CDR3 loop spans 13 amino acids. Germline V gene lookup returns CDR1 SGHRS and CDR2 YFSETQ. The CDR3 protein is CASRGTDNEKLFF. CDR3 DNA sequence: TGCGCCAGCAGAGGGACAGACAATGAAAAACTGTTTTTT.